These 12 T cell receptor beta chains share one sample of origin, sequenced in a study of blood T cells in healthy people across ages. Through a sample-barcoded 5' primer and a J-beta primer mix, a second PCR was run for roughly 7 to 11 cycles. TCRdb re-derived calls from the 5' RACE reads in MiXCR, one entry per CDR3 protein. The data hold about 670,000 distinct CDR3 sequences, with over 40% observed a single time. Sequences were obtained from blood. The receptors come from a man at least 80 years old in good health.

This clonotype has just a few counts. V and J are TRBV7-9 and TRBJ1-2, with no clear D. V was shortened by 1 base and J by 3 bases, with 9 bases between the two germline ends. The CDR3 sequence is 14 residues long. The germline CDR1 and CDR2 sequences are SEHNR and FQNEAQ (reference sequence). CDR3 nucleotides: TGTGCCAGCAGCTTAGAGGTCAGCTACTATGGCTACACCTTC. Translated, it gives CASSLEVSYYGYTF.

The chain couples TRBV10-2 to TRBJ2-1; possibly TRBD1 for D (5 bases). TRBJ2-7 explains the end of the DNA better; the J call may be wrong. The CDR3 totals 14 residues. Germline V gene lookup returns CDR1 WSHSY and CDR2 SAAADI. The DNA of the CDR3 is TGCGCCAGCAAAGGGGTCGCCTCCTACAATGAGCAGTACTTC. Residues: CASKGVASYNEQYF.

V and J are TRBV7-2 and TRBJ2-7; TRBD2 aligns across 10 bases. Trimming cost V 5 bases and J 6 bases; bases outside gene matches: 10. In germline, CDR1 is SGHTA, CDR2 FQGNSA. CDR3 size: 15 residues. Here the CDR3 reads CTSSNQRGGVSEQYF. In DNA, the CDR3 is TGTACCAGCAGCAACCAGCGGGGGGGCGTATCCGAGCAGTACTTC. Using reference TRBV7-2 and TRBJ2-7 for the parts outside the CDR3, the full variable domain is GAGVSQSPSNKVTEKGKDVELRCDPISGHTALYWYRQSLGQGLEFLIYFQGNSAPDKSGLPSDRFSAERTGGSVSTLTIQRTQQEDSAVYLCTSSNQRGGVSEQYFGPGTRLTVT.

The rearrangement links TRBV20-1 to TRBJ2-3, with TRBD2 identical over 12 bases. CDR3 size: 15 residues. V lost 5 bases, J lost 3 bases, and 6 bases stayed unmatched. Germline CDR1 reads DFQATT; CDR2 reads SNEGSKA (reference sequence). The CDR3 DNA is TGCAGTGCTCCTACTAGCGGGGGGAGGACAGATACGCAGTATTTT. It is translated as CSAPTSGGRTDTQYF.

The chain joins TRBV6-2 or TRBV6-3 to TRBJ2-1, with TRBD2 identical over 10 bases. Unmatched junction bases numbered 8, after V lost 1 base and J lost 8 bases. CDR1 is MNHEY, CDR2 SVGEGT, per germline. This CDR3 is built from 16 residues. The CDR3 DNA follows: TGTGCCAGCAGTTACTTAACCAGCGGGAGGGCGCATGAGCAGTTCTTC. Translating it yields CASSYLTSGRAHEQFF.

Note on this clonotype: A much more abundant neighbour one base away suggests this may be a read error. The chain carries TRBV10-3 and TRBJ2-1, with D possibly TRBD2 on 6 matching bases. The J call may be faulty, since TRBJ2-7 better matches the DNA end. Germline V gene lookup returns CDR1 ENHRY and CDR2 SYGVKD. This CDR3 is built from 13 residues. CDR3 sequence: CAIRGLSYNEQYF. The CDR3 DNA is TGTGCCATCAGGGGACTTTCATACAATGAGCAGTACTTC.

Only a few counts were recorded for this clonotype. The genes are TRBV20-1 and TRBJ1-2; 7 nucleotides line up with TRBD1. The CDR3 is 15 amino acids. With V trimmed by 0 bases and J by 8 bases, 12 bases remained unmatched. Germline CDR1 DFQATT, CDR2 SNEGSKA (reference sequence). CDR3 region: CSAREGVYQGGGYTF. The CDR3 DNA reads TGCAGTGCTAGAGAGGGCGTGTACCAGGGGGGGGGCTACACCTTC.

This clonotype was found a few times. The gene calls are TRBV20-1 and TRBJ1-1; D uncertain. CDR3 length: 11 amino acids. The V gene lost 0 bases and the J gene lost 11 bases, with 10 bases spanning the gap. In germline, CDR1 is DFQATT, CDR2 SNEGSKA (reference sequence). CDR3 bases: TGCAGTGCTAGAGATGAAGGGAGCGCTTTCTTT. Protein: CSARDEGSAFF.

The genes are TRBV7-8 and TRBJ1-2; the D is unclear. V lost 4 bases and J lost 5, with 17 bases in between. Germline-derived CDR1 and CDR2 are SGHVS and FQNEAQ. The CDR3 is 15 residues long. The CDR3 loop reads CASSSGQRTQYGYTF. The CDR3 DNA sequence: TGTGCCAGCAGCTCCGGGCAGAGAACTCAGTATGGCTACACCTTC.

A few counts support this clonotype. This may arise from a read error, as a much more abundant clone is one base away. V and J are TRBV20-1 and TRBJ2-5, with D hard to call. The DNA end is a closer match to TRBJ2-7, so the J assignment may be wrong. CDR3 length: 11 residues. Looked up from germline, CDR1 is DFQATT and CDR2 is SNEGSKA (reference sequence). CDR3 sequence reads: CSARERLEQYF. For the CDR3, the DNA is TGCAGTGCTAGAGAGCGACTCGAGCAGTACTTC.

The chain couples TRBV2 to TRBJ1-6; no reliable D call. The V end was cut by 4 bases, the J end by 7 bases, with 8 bases between. This CDR3 contains 13 residues. CDR1 is SNHLY and CDR2 is FYNNEI in the germline V gene. CDR3 bases: TGTGCCAGCAGTGGAGCACCCAATTCACCCCTCCACTTT. Its translation is CASSGAPNSPLHF.

This chain connects TRBV15 to TRBJ1-1; no firm D call. The CDR3 spans 14 residues. With 0 bases removed from V and 1 base from J, the gap between germline ends came to 6 bases. The germline CDR1 and CDR2 sequences are LNHNV and YYDKDF (reference sequence). The chain's CDR3 is CATSRERENTEAFF. In DNA, the CDR3 is TGTGCCACCAGCAGAGAACGAGAGAACACTGAAGCTTTCTTT.